The clone carrying this T cell receptor (beta chain) was counted only a few times. As yet, its antigen is unknown. CDR3 length: 12 amino acids. Trimming cost V 6 bases and J 4 bases, with 4 bases left between them. CDR1 MNHEY and CDR2 SMNVEV come from the germline V gene (reference sequence). TCRdb re-called the reads with MiXCR, one entry per CDR3 protein. This sample has roughly 80,000 distinct CDR3 sequences, with 20% to 30% found just once. The data stem from a study of T cell repertoires in cytomegalovirus infection. The input for sequencing was CD8+ T cells from cultured PBMCs, taken from culture after CMV antigen stimulation. The source is a human donor in good health (CMV status not recorded). Some clones in this sample may be carry-over from other donors' samples. The chain links TRBV27 to TRBJ2-6; D not resolved. The CDR3 nucleotides are TGTGCCAGCAGGGGCGGGGCCAACGTCCTGACTTTC. Protein sequence: CASRGGANVLTF.